The present entry profiles one T cell receptor (beta chain) with its context. Trimming took 4 bases from V and 4 from J; bases not matched to a gene: 12. This CDR3 region has 16 residues. Germline lookup yields CDR1 MRHNA and CDR2 SNTAGT. This record belongs to a study of cytomegalovirus exposure and HLA in healthy donors. Primers: 60 Vbeta forward and 13 Jbeta reverse. TCRdb's copy holds only in-frame clones and misses some; the assay was immunoSEQ multiplex PCR. The sample features approximately 110,000 clones, with more than 0.8% in its top ten. The sequenced sample consisted of PBMCs. This rearrangement joins TRBV6-4 to TRBJ1-2; TRBD1 aligns across 7 bases. The clonotype comes from a man between 18 and 35 years old in good health and CMV-seronegative. The CDR3 nucleotides are TGTGCCAGCAGTGGAGGAGAAGACAGGGCTTTCTATGGCTACACCTTC. Encoded protein: CASSGGEDRAFYGYTF.